This T cell receptor beta chain was documented in a study of blood T cell repertoires in COVID-19. As for the study in general: From T cells, B-cell-depleted T cells, or PBMCs came the material, which was cDNA or gDNA.

Measured with immunoSEQ multiplex PCR; TCRdb has only the in-frame clones, and not every one. Of over 80,000 clones listed, approximately 87% are singletons. This CDR3 is built from 18 residues. Between the trimmed V and J ends, which lost 4 bases and 0 bases, there was a span of 21 bases. Germline loops: CDR1 MDHEN, CDR2 SYDVKM. The rearrangement joins TRBV28 to TRBJ1-1; D remains ambiguous. Sequenced: peripheral blood. The sequence was obtained from a human donor in a cohort sampled during active COVID-19. CDR3 sequence (DNA): TGTGCCAGCAGTTCACCGACCATCAACGGAGGCATGAACACTGAAGCTTTCTTT. Protein: CASSSPTINGGMNTEAFF. Full variable domain (rest looked up from reference TRBV28 and TRBJ1-1): DVKVTQSSRYLVKRTGEKVFLECVQDMDHENMFWYRQDPGLGLRLIYFSYDVKMKEKGDIPEGYSVSREKKERFSLILESASTNQTSMYLCASSSPTINGGMNTEAFFGQGTRLTVV.